This T cell receptor (beta chain) derives from a study of blood T cell repertoires in COVID-19. In the study's own analysis: Reference gene primer amplification gave estimated nucleated cell counts. Only in-frame clones appear in the TCRdb table, and some are missing; sequencing was by immunoSEQ multiplex PCR. D and trimming were read from the DNA, whereas the V and J calls and clone size are those reported in that table. The sample lists approximately 240,000 clones; approximately 84% were seen once. There are 16 residues in the CDR3. The germline V gene has CDR1 LGHDT and CDR2 YNNKEL (reference sequence). Trimming took 1 base from V and 1 from J; bases not matched to a gene: 1.

The receptor was isolated from a man aged 50 to 60 who had recovered from COVID-19. Sequencing was carried out using peripheral blood. The rearrangement links TRBV3-1 (or the pseudogene TRBV3-2) to TRBJ2-1; 10 bases are shared with TRBD2. Here the CDR3 DNA reads TGTGCCAGCAGCCAAGTTAGCGGGAGGTCCTACAATGAGCAGTTCTTC. Residues: CASSQVSGRSYNEQFF.